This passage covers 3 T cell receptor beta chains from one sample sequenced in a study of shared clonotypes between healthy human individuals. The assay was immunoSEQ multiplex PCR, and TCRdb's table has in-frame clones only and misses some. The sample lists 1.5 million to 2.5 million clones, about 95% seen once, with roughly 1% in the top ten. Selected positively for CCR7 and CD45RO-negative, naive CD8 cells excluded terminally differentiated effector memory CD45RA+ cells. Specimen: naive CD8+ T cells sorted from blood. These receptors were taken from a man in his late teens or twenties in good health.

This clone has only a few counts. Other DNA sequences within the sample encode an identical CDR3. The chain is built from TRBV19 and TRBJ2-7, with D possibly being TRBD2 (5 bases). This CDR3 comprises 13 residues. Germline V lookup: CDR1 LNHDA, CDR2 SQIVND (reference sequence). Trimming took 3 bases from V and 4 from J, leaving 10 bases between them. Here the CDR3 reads CASSMGSGYEQYF. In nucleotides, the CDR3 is TGTGCCAGTAGTATGGGGTCGGGATACGAGCAGTACTTC.

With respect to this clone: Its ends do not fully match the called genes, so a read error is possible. The CDR3 sequence is CASSVATNEKLFF. The DNA for the CDR3 is TGTGCCAGCAGCGTAGCAACTAATGAAAAACTGTTTTTT. The chain is built from TRBV7-2 and TRBJ1-4, with D uncertain. Germline CDR1 is SGHTA and CDR2 is FQGNSA. CDR3 length: 13 amino acids.

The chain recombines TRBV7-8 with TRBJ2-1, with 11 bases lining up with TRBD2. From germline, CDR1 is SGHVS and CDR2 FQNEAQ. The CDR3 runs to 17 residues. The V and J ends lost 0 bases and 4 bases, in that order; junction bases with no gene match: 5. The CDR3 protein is CASSLALAGGYYNEQFF. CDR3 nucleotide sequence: TGTGCCAGCAGCTTAGCCCTAGCGGGGGGCTATTACAATGAGCAGTTCTTC. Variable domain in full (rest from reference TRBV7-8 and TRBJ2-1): GAGVSQSPRYKVAKRGQDVALRCDPISGHVSLFWYQQALGQGPEFLTYFQNEAQLDKSGLPSDRFFAERPEGSVSTLKIQRTQQEDSAVYLCASSLALAGGYYNEQFFGPGTRLTVL.